The 2 T cell receptor beta chains in this list originate from one sample, sequenced in a study of T cell responses to AZD1222 COVID-19 vaccine. Libraries were prepared by immunoSEQ multiplex PCR; TCRdb keeps only in-frame clonotypes and omits some of them. The table has more than 80,000 clones, roughly 90% seen once. The material was peripheral blood, obtained on day 0 of AZD1222 vaccination. Receptors were obtained from an adult in good health.

This clone was seen once. The DNA of the CDR3 is TGTGCCAGCAGCCAACGGGGGGATTCTAATGAAAAACTGTTTTTT. This encodes CASSQRGDSNEKLFF. The chain links TRBV3-1 (or the pseudogene TRBV3-2) to TRBJ1-4, with a possible D match to TRBD1 (5 bases). This CDR3 contains 15 residues. The germline V gene encodes CDR1 LGHDT and CDR2 YNNKEL (reference sequence). V lost 2 bases and J 3 bases, leaving 10 bases between the germline ends.

The rearrangement joins TRBV7-2 to TRBJ1-5; possible D gene TRBD1, 5 bases. V shed 0 bases and J shed 2 bases, with 5 bases lying between them. This CDR3 is 14 amino acids long. Germline V gives CDR1 SGHTA, CDR2 FQGNSA. Written as DNA, the CDR3 is TGTGCCAGCAGCTTAGCGGGACGCAATCAGCCCCAGCATTTT. This sequence encodes CASSLAGRNQPQHF.